The 12 T cell receptor beta chains reported below all come from one sample, sequenced in a study of shared clonotypes between healthy human individuals. Sequenced by immunoSEQ multiplex PCR; TCRdb stores in-frame clones only, minus some. The sample consists of 2 million to 2.5 million clones, around 93% of them appearing once. Sequenced input: naive CD4+ T cells from PBMCs. Regarding subset: CD45RA+ positively selected. Every receptor here comes from a man aged 18 to 30 in good health. Some clones in this sample may be carry-over from other donors' samples.

The chain couples TRBV7-9 to TRBJ2-3; D unresolved. CDR1 is SEHNR, CDR2 FQNEAQ, per germline (reference sequence). The V gene lost 1 base and the J gene lost 2 bases, with 10 bases spanning the gap. This CDR3 spans 15 amino acids. The CDR3, as DNA: TGTGCCAGCAGCTTAGGACGGGCCCCCACAGATACGCAGTATTTT. Encoded protein: CASSLGRAPTDTQYF.

The V call is TRBV14, the J call TRBJ2-1, with D uncertain. The germline V gene has CDR1 SGHDN and CDR2 FVKESK. The CDR3 totals 15 residues. The V gene lost 1 base and the J gene lost 7 bases, with 14 bases spanning the gap. CDR3 residues: CASSQASRLENEQFF. DNA for the CDR3: TGTGCCAGCAGCCAAGCGTCCCGCTTAGAAAATGAGCAGTTCTTC.

This chain links TRBV28 with TRBJ1-2, with D possibly TRBD1 on 5 matching bases. V dropped 7 bases and J dropped 5 bases, with 5 bases sitting between them. The CDR3 runs to 10 residues. Germline CDR1 MDHEN, CDR2 SYDVKM. The CDR3 DNA reads TGTGCCAGCAAGGGGTATGGCTACACCTTC. Translation gives CASKGYGYTF.

The chain combines TRBV27 with TRBJ1-5; 7 nucleotides line up with TRBD1. The ends lost 5 bases at V and 5 bases at J; junction bases unmatched: 27. The CDR3 is made up of 21 amino acids. From germline, CDR1 is MNHEY and CDR2 SMNVEV (reference sequence). The CDR3 loop reads CASSDFGDTGTARIIYQPQHF. The CDR3 DNA sequence: TGTGCCAGCAGTGATTTTGGGGATACCGGGACAGCCCGAATCATCTATCAGCCCCAGCATTTT.

In the case of this clone: Distinct nucleotide sequences in the sample also encode this CDR3. The genes are TRBV5-1 and TRBJ1-2, with D perhaps TRBD1 (6 bases). With 0 bases removed from V and 2 bases from J, the gap between germline ends came to 11 bases. Germline V gene sequence: CDR1 SGHRS, CDR2 YFSETQ. The CDR3 spans 15 residues. The CDR3: CASSLEAGANYGYTF. DNA for the CDR3: TGCGCCAGCAGCTTGGAGGCAGGGGCAAACTATGGCTACACCTTC. The full variable domain, in which reference TRBV5-1 and TRBJ1-2 provide the parts outside the CDR3, is KAGVTQTPRYLIKTRGQQVTLSCSPISGHRSVSWYQQTPGQGLQFLFEYFSETQRNKGNFPGRFSGRQFSNSRSEMNVSTLELGDSALYLCASSLEAGANYGYTFGSGTRLTVV.

This rearrangement joins TRBV14 to TRBJ1-2; perhaps TRBD1 as D (6 bases). Germline V lookup: CDR1 SGHDN, CDR2 FVKESK. The V and J ends lost 4 bases and 9 bases respectively, with 9 bases between them. The CDR3 runs to 11 residues. This chain's CDR3 is CASSLGARYTF. The DNA of the CDR3 is TGTGCCAGCAGCCTGGGGGCGCGCTACACCTTC.

A note on this clone: The same CDR3 arises from other DNA sequences in this sample as well. V gene TRBV7-8 combines with J gene TRBJ1-5; D is ambiguous. This CDR3 is 12 amino acids long. The germline V and J ends were trimmed by 2 bases and 6 bases, with 5 bases remaining between them. Germline V gene data show CDR1 as SGHVS and CDR2 as FQNEAQ. Here the CDR3 reads CASSLPSQPQHF. CDR3 coding DNA: TGTGCCAGCAGCTTACCAAGTCAGCCCCAGCATTTT. Together with reference TRBV7-8 and TRBJ1-5, the CDR3 gives the full variable domain: GAGVSQSPRYKVAKRGQDVALRCDPISGHVSLFWYQQALGQGPEFLTYFQNEAQLDKSGLPSDRFFAERPEGSVSTLKIQRTQQEDSAVYLCASSLPSQPQHFGDGTRLSIL.

The gene calls are TRBV5-1 and TRBJ2-3; TRBD2 aligns across 14 bases. CDR3 length: 15 amino acids. The V gene end was trimmed by 3 bases and the J gene end by 6 bases; junction bases not matched to a gene: 3. Germline lookup yields CDR1 SGHRS and CDR2 YFSETQ. The CDR3 here is CASSWTSGRRDTQYF. Written as DNA, the CDR3 is TGCGCCAGCAGCTGGACTAGCGGGAGGCGGGATACGCAGTATTTT.

The genes are TRBV28 and TRBJ1-3; D is ambiguous. This CDR3 has 19 amino acids. V shed 8 bases and J shed 0 bases, with 26 bases lying between them. CDR1 and CDR2 (germline): MDHEN, SYDVKM. The CDR3 region is CASGNWDLRANLSGNTIYF. DNA of the CDR3: TGTGCCAGCGGGAACTGGGATCTGCGGGCTAACCTCTCTGGAAACACCATATATTTT.

The chain carries TRBV7-2 and TRBJ2-5; 12 bases map to TRBD1. CDR1 and CDR2 from the germline V gene are SGHTA and FQGNSA. The CDR3 extends over 17 amino acids. With 1 base clipped from V and 7 bases from J, the junction kept 10 bases outside the gene matches. The CDR3 region has the DNA TGTGCCAGCAGCTTAGGAAGGGGACAGGGGGCGCGTGGGACCCAGTACTTC. Its protein product is CASSLGRGQGARGTQYF.

The CDR3 region is CASSEAPIEQYF. The CDR3 nucleotides read TGTGCCAGCAGTGAAGCTCCTATCGAGCAGTACTTC. This chain links TRBV2 with TRBJ2-7; D gene uncertain. Germline CDR1 SNHLY, CDR2 FYNNEI. The CDR3 covers 12 residues. The V end was cut by 0 bases, the J end by 6 bases, with 6 bases between.

This clone has just one count. The genes are TRBV15 and TRBJ1-2; TRBD1 matches at 8 bases. This CDR3 comprises 16 residues. Losses at the gene ends were 0 bases for V and 5 bases for J; bases not matched to a gene: 8. Germline CDR1 is LNHNV and CDR2 is YYDKDF (reference sequence). CDR3 region: CATSRDVQGAGYGYTF. As DNA, the CDR3 is TGTGCCACCAGCAGAGATGTCCAGGGGGCAGGATATGGCTACACCTTC.